This TCR beta chain was obtained from a study of blood T cells in healthy people across ages. A J-beta primer mix and a sample-barcoded 5' primer were used in a second PCR of about 6 to 12 cycles. TCRdb called the 5' RACE reads again in MiXCR, with one record for every CDR3 protein. The sample lists about 640,000 distinct CDR3 sequences; 58% were seen once. There are 15 residues in the CDR3. V was trimmed by 0 bases and J by 2 bases, leaving 8 bases between them. Details on this clonotype: Its target is unknown.

General observations from the study: Comparison with aged donors showed that long-lived donors had more naive CD4+ cells and higher diversity. Bulk PBMC profiling left naive and antigen-experienced comparisons inconclusive.

The chain combines TRBV12-3 or TRBV12-4 with TRBJ2-1; tentatively, D is TRBD1 (5 bases). The source is a man aged 60-69 years in good health. The sequenced sample consisted of blood. The CDR3: CASSLAGVAYNEQFF. In nucleotides, the CDR3 is TGTGCCAGCAGTTTAGCAGGGGTGGCCTACAATGAGCAGTTCTTC.